This is a list of T cell receptor beta chains from one sample in a study of control samples from healthy donors and cancer patients. The table came from immunoSEQ multiplex PCR; TCRdb's copy has only in-frame clones and leaves some out. The sample shows under 200,000 clones, roughly 89% of them seen only once. The sample comprised blood. The receptors shown here come from a woman aged 25-40 years in good health. The CDR3 runs from the conserved cysteine through the conserved F or W. A D gene is named only where the DNA matches it firmly. Size is omitted from some rows. Given values are once, few, many or a class for expanded clones.

CDR3 length,J gene,V gene,D gene,clone size,CDR3 DNA,CDR3 protein
11,TRBJ2-2,TRBV12-3/TRBV12-4,.,.,TGTGCCAGCAAGGGAGCCGGGGAGCTGTTTTTT,CASKGAGELFF
15,TRBJ1-5,TRBV2,TRBD1,once,TGTGCCAGCAGTGGGACAGGGATAGTCAATCAGCCCCAGCATTTT,CASSGTGIVNQPQHF
16,TRBJ1-6,TRBV6-1,.,.,TGTGCCAGCAGTGAAGCGTGGACAGCAGATAATTCACCCCTCCACTTT,CASSEAWTADNSPLHF
13,TRBJ2-5,TRBV7-3,.,once,TGTGCCAGCAGCTTAGGGCTCCAAGAGACCCAGTACTTC,CASSLGLQETQYF
14,TRBJ2-7,TRBV7-2,TRBD1,.,TGTGCCAGCAGCGGGGACAGGGATTCCTACGAGCAGTACTTC,CASSGDRDSYEQYF
16,TRBJ2-3,TRBV25-1,.,.,TGTGCCAGCAGTGATTCTCGGCGGGAAAGCACAGATACGCAGTATTTT,CASSDSRRESTDTQYF
14,TRBJ1-1,TRBV7-3,.,.,TGTGCCAGCAGCTTAGGGGAATGGAACACTGAAGCTTTCTTT,CASSLGEWNTEAFF
16,TRBJ1-6,TRBV3-1/TRBV3-2,.,.,TGTGCCAGCAGCCAATTCGAGGGGGGCTATAATTCACCCCTCCACTTT,CASSQFEGGYNSPLHF
12,TRBJ1-2,TRBV24-1,.,.,TGTGCCACCAGTGATTGGACAGATGGCTACACCTTC,CATSDWTDGYTF
14,TRBJ2-5,TRBV15,.,.,TGTGCCACCAGCAGAGATCTAGGCGCGGAGACCCAGTACTTC,CATSRDLGAETQYF
15,TRBJ2-1,TRBV5-1,TRBD2,.,TGCGCCAGCAGCCACCTAGCGGGGGTTTACAATGAGCAGTTCTTC,CASSHLAGVYNEQFF
13,TRBJ1-2,TRBV6-4,.,.,TGTGCCAGCAGTGACTCGGTTCAGGGAGGCTACACCTTC,CASSDSVQGGYTF
15,TRBJ1-2,TRBV21-1,.,.,TGTGCCAGCAGCGTCCGGGACAGGGTGAACTATGGCTACACCTTC,CASSVRDRVNYGYTF
12,TRBJ1-1,TRBV5-1,.,.,TGCGCCAGCACCCCGACAGTGGGCGAAGCTTTCTTT,CASTPTVGEAFF
13,TRBJ1-1,TRBV5-5,TRBD1,.,TGTGCCAGCAGCTATCCCGGGACAGAAAAAGCTTTCTTT,CASSYPGTEKAFF
13,TRBJ2-2,TRBV2,.,.,TGTGCCAGCGGTACAGGGAACACCGGGGAGCTGTTTTTT,CASGTGNTGELFF
14,TRBJ1-5,TRBV6-2/TRBV6-3,.,.,TGTGCCAGCAGTTACGGGGGGGTGAATCAGCCCCAGCATTTT,CASSYGGVNQPQHF
14,TRBJ1-4,TRBV25-1,.,few,TGTGCCAGCAGTATTGGGGGGACTAATGAAAAACTGTTTTTT,CASSIGGTNEKLFF
13,TRBJ2-1,TRBV7-2,.,.,TGTGCCAGCAGCGTAGCCCCCCTCAATGAGCAGTTCTTC,CASSVAPLNEQFF
13,TRBJ1-1,TRBV7-3,TRBD1,.,TGTGCCAGCAGCTACGATACAGGGGGTGAAGCTTTCTTT,CASSYDTGGEAFF
14,TRBJ2-2,TRBV19,.,.,TGTGCCAGTAGTATCGGGACTGGAACCGGGGAGCTGTTTTTT,CASSIGTGTGELFF
15,TRBJ1-6,TRBV2,TRBD1,.,TGTGCCAGCAGTGGACAGGGTAGGCATAATTCACCCCTCCACTTT,CASSGQGRHNSPLHF
15,TRBJ1-1,TRBV7-9,.,once,TGTGCCAGCAGCTTAGGGGGCAGGGCGGGCACTGAAGCTTTCTTT,CASSLGGRAGTEAFF
15,TRBJ1-4,TRBV7-6,TRBD1,.,TGTGCCACATCACGAACAGGGGCAACTAATGAAAAACTGTTTTTT,CATSRTGATNEKLFF
17,TRBJ1-6,TRBV11-2,TRBD1,.,TGTGCCAGCAGCTTAGTGGGACAGGGGCCCTATAATTCACCCCTCCACTTT,CASSLVGQGPYNSPLHF
14,TRBJ1-2,TRBV28,.,.,TGTGCCAGCAGTACCGAGGGGAGATACTATGGCTACACCTTC,CASSTEGRYYGYTF